The present TCR beta chain was sequenced within a study of regulatory T cells in long-lasting Graves disease. As for the study in general: Prior antithyroid drug treatment in newly diagnosed Graves' patients lasted under 3 months. Findings of the study overall: Patients with persistent disease showed a bias toward TRBV28, TRBJ1-2 and TRBJ2-5. The analysis examined peripheral blood only and excluded thyroid tissue.

Building the TCR beta libraries relied on iRepertoire HTBI primers, and CDR3 regions underwent Arm-PCR. TCRdb independently ran MiXCR on the multiplex PCR reads; one entry per CDR3 protein. The profile shows about 370,000 distinct CDR3 sequences, roughly a sixth of them singletons. The germline gives CDR1 MDHEN, CDR2 SYDVKM. This CDR3 is 16 amino acids long. V was pared by 6 bases and J by 4 bases, with 22 bases between. The sample's time point: newly diagnosed GD, antithyroid drugs for less than 3 months. Making the TCR library involved RNA that had been extracted from PBMCs. In this cohort, patients came from an endocrinology department located in Xi'an, China. This clonotype occurred a few times. As yet, its antigen is unknown.

The TCR comes from a female donor with Graves disease. The chain carries TRBV28 and TRBJ2-7; D perhaps matches TRBD1 (6 bases). The sample in question was peripheral blood mononuclear cells (PBMCs), obtained at new diagnosis, from a patient treated with antithyroid drugs. Here the CDR3 DNA reads TGTGCCAGCAGCCGAAACAGGGTAGGGGCGTTTTACGAGCAGTACTTC. Translation gives CASSRNRVGAFYEQYF.